This T cell receptor (beta chain) was documented in a study of T cells in Graves' hyperthyroidism and ophthalmopathy. This clonotype was recorded a few times. V gave up 4 bases and J gave up 3 bases, with 13 bases separating them. Germline assignment: CDR1 LNHDA and CDR2 SQIVND (reference sequence). The CDR3 totals 14 residues. About 10 ml of fresh peripheral blood supplied the PBMCs. It was RNA transcripts that yielded the amplified TCR beta CDR3 regions. Initially, a first-round RT-PCR of the TCR CDR3 employed the HTBI primer set. Via MiXCR, TCRdb re-called the multiplex PCR reads, giving one row per CDR3 protein. The sample lists around 800,000 distinct CDR3 sequences; about two fifths were seen once.

The rearrangement uses TRBV19 and TRBJ2-7; D is possibly TRBD1 (6 bases). The source is a man between 18 and 29 years old with Graves' hyperthyroidism. The sequenced sample was blood. Here the CDR3 reads CASSTGHSFYEQYF. The CDR3 DNA sequence: TGTGCCAGTAGTACGGGACACTCCTTCTACGAGCAGTACTTC.